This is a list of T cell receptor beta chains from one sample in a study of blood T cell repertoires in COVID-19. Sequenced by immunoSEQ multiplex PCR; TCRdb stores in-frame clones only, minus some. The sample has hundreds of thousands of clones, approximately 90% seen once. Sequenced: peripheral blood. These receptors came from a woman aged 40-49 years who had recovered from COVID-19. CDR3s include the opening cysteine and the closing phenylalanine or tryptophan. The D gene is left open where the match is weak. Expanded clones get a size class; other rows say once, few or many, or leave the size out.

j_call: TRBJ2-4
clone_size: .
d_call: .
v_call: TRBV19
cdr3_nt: TGTGCCAGTAGTCACAGGGAAGCCAAAAACATTCAGTACTTC
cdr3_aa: CASSHREAKNIQYF

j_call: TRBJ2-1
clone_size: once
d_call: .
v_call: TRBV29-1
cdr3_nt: TGCAGCGTTGATAAGGAGGTAAATGAGCAGTTCTTC
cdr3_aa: CSVDKEVNEQFF

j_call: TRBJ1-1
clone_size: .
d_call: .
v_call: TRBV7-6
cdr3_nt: TGTGCCAGCAGCCCCCGGGGGGGTAAAGCTTTCTTT
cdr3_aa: CASSPRGGKAFF

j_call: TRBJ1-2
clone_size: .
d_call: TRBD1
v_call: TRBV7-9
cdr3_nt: TGTGCCAGCAGCCCCACCTGGACAGGCCGACCACACTATGGCTACACCTTC
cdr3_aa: CASSPTWTGRPHYGYTF

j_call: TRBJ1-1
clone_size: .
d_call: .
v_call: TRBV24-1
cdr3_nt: TGTGCCACCCAGACAGCCTCGAACACTGAAGCTTTCTTT
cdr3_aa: CATQTASNTEAFF

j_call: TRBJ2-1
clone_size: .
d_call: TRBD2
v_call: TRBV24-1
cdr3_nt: TGTGCCACCAGTACTACTAGCGGGAGCTCCTACAATGAGCAGTTCTTC
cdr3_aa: CATSTTSGSSYNEQFF

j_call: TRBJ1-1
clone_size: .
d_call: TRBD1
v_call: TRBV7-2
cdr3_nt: TGTGCCAGCAGCCTCGGGCCAGGACAGGGGAACACTGAAGCTTTCTTT
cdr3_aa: CASSLGPGQGNTEAFF

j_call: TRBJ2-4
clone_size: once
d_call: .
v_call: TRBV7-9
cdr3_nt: TGTGCCAGCAGCTTATGGCGGGAAGTTGTAGCCAAAAACATTCAGTACTTC
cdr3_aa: CASSLWREVVAKNIQYF

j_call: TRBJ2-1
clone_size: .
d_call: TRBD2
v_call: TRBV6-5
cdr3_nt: TGTGCCAGCAGTTACTCTGCCGGACTAGGTGAGCAGTTCTTC
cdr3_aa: CASSYSAGLGEQFF

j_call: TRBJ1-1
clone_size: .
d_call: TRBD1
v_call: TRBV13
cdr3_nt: TGTGCCAGCAGCCCGCGGACAGGCTCGGGGACTGAAGCTTTCTTT
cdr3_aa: CASSPRTGSGTEAFF

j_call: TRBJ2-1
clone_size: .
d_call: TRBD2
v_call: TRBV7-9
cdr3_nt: TGTGCCAGCAACCCAAACCCCGGGACTAGCGGATACAATGAGCAGTTCTTC
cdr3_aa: CASNPNPGTSGYNEQFF

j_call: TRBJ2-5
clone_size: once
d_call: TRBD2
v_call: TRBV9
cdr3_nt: TGTGCCAGCAGCCCCAGCGGGAGGTCACAAGAGACCCAGTACTTC
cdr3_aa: CASSPSGRSQETQYF

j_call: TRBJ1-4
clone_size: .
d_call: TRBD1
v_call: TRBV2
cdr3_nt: TGTGCCAGCAGTACCGGGACAGTCGTGAAACTGTTTTTT
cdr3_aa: CASSTGTVVKLFF

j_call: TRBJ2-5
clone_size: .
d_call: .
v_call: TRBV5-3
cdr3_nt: TGTGCCAGAAGCTTAAGGGGGATTGGGACCCAGTACTTC
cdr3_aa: CARSLRGIGTQYF

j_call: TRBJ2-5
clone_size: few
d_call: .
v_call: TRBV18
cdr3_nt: TGTGCCAGCTCACCACGGGACTGGGGGGCCCAGTACTTC
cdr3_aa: CASSPRDWGAQYF

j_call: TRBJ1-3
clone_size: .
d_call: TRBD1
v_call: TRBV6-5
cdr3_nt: TGTGCCAGCAGTTACCACAGGGGGCTGGGAAACACCATATATTTT
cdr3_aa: CASSYHRGLGNTIYF

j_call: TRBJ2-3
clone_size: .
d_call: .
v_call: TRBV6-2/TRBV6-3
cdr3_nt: TGTGCCAGCAGTCCCCGGTGGGCCATGGGCACGCAGTATTTT
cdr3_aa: CASSPRWAMGTQYF

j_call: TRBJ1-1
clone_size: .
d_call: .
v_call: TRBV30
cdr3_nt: TGTGCCTCCCCAAACTGGGACAACATGAACACTGAAGCTTTCTTT
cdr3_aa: CASPNWDNMNTEAFF

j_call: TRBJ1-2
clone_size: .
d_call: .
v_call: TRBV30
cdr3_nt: TGTGCCTGGAGTCCCATGGGGGCGAGTGGCTACACCTTC
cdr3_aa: CAWSPMGASGYTF

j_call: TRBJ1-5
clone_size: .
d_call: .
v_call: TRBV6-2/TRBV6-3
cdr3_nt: TGTGCCAGCAGTTACCTGGAGGGGCGAAATCAGCCCCAGCATTTT
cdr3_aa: CASSYLEGRNQPQHF

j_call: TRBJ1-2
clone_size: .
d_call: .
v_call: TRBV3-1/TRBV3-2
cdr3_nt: TGTGCCAGCAGCCCCCGGGACACCCCTAACTATGGCTACACCTTC
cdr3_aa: CASSPRDTPNYGYTF

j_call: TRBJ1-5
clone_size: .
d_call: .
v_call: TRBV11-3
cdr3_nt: TGTGCCAGCAGCCCCAATAGCAATCAGCCCCAGCATTTT
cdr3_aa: CASSPNSNQPQHF

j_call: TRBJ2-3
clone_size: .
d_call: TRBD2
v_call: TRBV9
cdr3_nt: TGTGCCAGCAGCCACAGTGGGCGGGAGCCCCCCGATACGCAGTATTTT
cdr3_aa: CASSHSGREPPDTQYF

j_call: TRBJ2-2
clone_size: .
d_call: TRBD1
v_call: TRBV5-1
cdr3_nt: TGCGCCAGCAGAGGACAGGTGGACACCGGGGAGCTGTTTTTT
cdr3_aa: CASRGQVDTGELFF

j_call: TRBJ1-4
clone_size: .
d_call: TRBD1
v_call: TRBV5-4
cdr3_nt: TGTGCCAGCAGCATACAGGGGGCGGGGGAAAAACTGTTTTTT
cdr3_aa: CASSIQGAGEKLFF

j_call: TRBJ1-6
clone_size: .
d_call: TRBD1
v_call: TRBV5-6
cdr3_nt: TGTGCCAGCAGCCCGGACAGGGGCGGGAATTCACCCCTCCACTTT
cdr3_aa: CASSPDRGGNSPLHF

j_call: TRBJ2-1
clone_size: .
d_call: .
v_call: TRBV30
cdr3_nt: TGTGCCTGGGGCCCAGGGGGGGCGGGAGGTTACAATGAGCAGTTCTTC
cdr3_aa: CAWGPGGAGGYNEQFF

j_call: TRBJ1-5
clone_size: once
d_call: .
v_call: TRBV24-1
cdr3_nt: TGTGCCACCAGTGACCCCCGCGACGGGGAATCAGGGCCCCAGCATTTT
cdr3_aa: CATSDPRDGESGPQHF

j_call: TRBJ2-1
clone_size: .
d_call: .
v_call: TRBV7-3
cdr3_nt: TGTGCCAGCAGCGAAACTAGTTACAATGAGCAGTTCTTC
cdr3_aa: CASSETSYNEQFF

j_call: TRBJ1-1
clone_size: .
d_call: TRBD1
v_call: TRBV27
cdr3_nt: TGTGCCAGCAGTGCGGACAGGACGAACACTGAAGCTTTCTTT
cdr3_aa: CASSADRTNTEAFF

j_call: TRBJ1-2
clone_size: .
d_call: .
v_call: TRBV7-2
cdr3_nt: TGTGCCAGCAGCCCGGGTGTAGATGGCTACACCTTC
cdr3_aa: CASSPGVDGYTF

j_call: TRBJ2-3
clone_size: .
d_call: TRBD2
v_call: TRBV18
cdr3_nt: TGTGCCAGCTCACCACCGACCGGGAGGGGTACGCAGTATTTT
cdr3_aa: CASSPPTGRGTQYF

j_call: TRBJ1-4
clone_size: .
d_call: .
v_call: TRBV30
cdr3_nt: TGTGCCTGGAGCGGGTCCGGGGTTGCTAATGAAAAACTGTTTTTT
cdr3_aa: CAWSGSGVANEKLFF

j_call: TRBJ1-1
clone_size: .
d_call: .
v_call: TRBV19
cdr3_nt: TGTGCCAGTAGTATAAACAGCAACACTGAAGCTTTCTTT
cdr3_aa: CASSINSNTEAFF

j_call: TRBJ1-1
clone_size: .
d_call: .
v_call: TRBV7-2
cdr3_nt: TGTGCCAGCAGCCCAAAACCGACATATCCGAACGCGAACACTGAAGCTTTCTTT
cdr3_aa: CASSPKPTYPNANTEAFF

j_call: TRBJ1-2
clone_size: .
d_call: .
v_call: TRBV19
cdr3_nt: TGTGCCAGTAGTAACGCCCCGACAGGCCGAGGCTACACCTTC
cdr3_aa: CASSNAPTGRGYTF

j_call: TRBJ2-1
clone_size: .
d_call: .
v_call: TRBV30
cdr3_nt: TGTGCCTGGAGTCAGGGGTACAATGAGCAGTTCTTC
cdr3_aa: CAWSQGYNEQFF

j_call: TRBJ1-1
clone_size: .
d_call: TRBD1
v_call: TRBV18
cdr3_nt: TGTGCCAGCTCACCAGCGGGGACAGGGGAGACTGAAGCTTTCTTT
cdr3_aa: CASSPAGTGETEAFF

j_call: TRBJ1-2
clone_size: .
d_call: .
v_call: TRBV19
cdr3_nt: TGTGCCAGTACCGCGGGGGCTAACTATGGCTACACCTTC
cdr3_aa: CASTAGANYGYTF

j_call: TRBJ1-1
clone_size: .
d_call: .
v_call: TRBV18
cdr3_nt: TGTGCCAGCTCCCCCGAGGGAGGGAGGATCACTGAAGCTTTCTTT
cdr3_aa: CASSPEGGRITEAFF

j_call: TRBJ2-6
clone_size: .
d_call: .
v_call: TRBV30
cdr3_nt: TGTGCCTGGAGTGTAGGCGGCAGCTCTGGGGCCAACGTCCTGACTTTC
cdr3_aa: CAWSVGGSSGANVLTF

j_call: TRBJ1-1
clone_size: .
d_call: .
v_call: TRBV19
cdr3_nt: TGTGCCAGTAGTATAGCCGGGTCCCGGATGGCTTTCTTT
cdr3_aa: CASSIAGSRMAFF

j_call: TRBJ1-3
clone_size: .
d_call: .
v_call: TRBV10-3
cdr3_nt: TGTGCCATCAGTGAGAGGGCCCAGGGTGGAAACACCATATATTTT
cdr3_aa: CAISERAQGGNTIYF

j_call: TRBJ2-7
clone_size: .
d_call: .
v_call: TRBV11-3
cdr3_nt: TGTGCCAGCAGCCAAAGGTGGAGGGGTCGCTCCTACGAGCAGTACTTC
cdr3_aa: CASSQRWRGRSYEQYF

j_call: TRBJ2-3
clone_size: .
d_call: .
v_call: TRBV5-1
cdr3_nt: TGCGCCAGCAGCCTATACCGAGTGGATACGCAGTATTTT
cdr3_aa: CASSLYRVDTQYF

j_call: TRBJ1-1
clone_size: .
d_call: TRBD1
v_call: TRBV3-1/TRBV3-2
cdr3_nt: TGTGCCAGCAGCCTACTGGACAGGGGCACTGAAGCTTTCTTT
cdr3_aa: CASSLLDRGTEAFF

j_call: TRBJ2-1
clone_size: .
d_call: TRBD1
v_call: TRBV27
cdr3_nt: TGTGCCAGCCCCGGGACAGGGATTGGAGATGAGCAGTTCTTC
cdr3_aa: CASPGTGIGDEQFF

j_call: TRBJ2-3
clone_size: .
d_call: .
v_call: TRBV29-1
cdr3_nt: TGCAGCGTTGAAGGGCTACGGCAGGGCGCTAGCACAGATACGCAGTATTTT
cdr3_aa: CSVEGLRQGASTDTQYF

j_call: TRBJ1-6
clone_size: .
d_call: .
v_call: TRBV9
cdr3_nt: TGTGCCAGCAGCGTAGTGGCAGAAAATTCACCCCTCCACTTT
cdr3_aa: CASSVVAENSPLHF

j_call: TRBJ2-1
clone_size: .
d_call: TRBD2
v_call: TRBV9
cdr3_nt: TGTGCCAGCAGCCCCTATGGGGGAGGGCCCACTGAGCAGTTCTTC
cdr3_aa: CASSPYGGGPTEQFF

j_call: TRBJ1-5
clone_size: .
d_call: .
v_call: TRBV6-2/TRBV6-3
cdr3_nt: TGTGCCAGCAGTTACTCGGGGGCTGGTCAGCCCCAGCATTTT
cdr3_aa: CASSYSGAGQPQHF